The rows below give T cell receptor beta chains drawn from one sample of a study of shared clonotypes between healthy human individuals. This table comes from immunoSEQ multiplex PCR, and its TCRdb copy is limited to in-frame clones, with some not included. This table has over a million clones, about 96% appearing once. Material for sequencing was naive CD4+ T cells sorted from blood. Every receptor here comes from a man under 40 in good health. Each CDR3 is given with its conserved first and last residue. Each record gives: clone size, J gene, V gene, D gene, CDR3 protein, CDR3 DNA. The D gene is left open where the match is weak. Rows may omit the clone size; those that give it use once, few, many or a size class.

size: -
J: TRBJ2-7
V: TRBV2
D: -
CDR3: CASSVLSYEQYF
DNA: TGTGCCAGCAGTGTCCTCTCCTACGAGCAGTACTTC

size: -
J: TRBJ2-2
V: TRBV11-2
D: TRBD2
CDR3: CASSFRLARSTGELFF
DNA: TGTGCCAGCAGCTTCAGACTAGCGAGATCCACCGGGGAGCTGTTTTTT

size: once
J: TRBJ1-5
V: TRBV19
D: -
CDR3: CASSSLAGPQPQHF
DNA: TGTGCCAGTAGTAGTCTGGCAGGGCCCCAGCCCCAGCATTTT

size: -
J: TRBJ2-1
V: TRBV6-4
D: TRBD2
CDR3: CASSDGLAGGPDYNEQFF
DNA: TGTGCCAGCAGTGATGGCCTAGCGGGAGGGCCGGATTACAATGAGCAGTTCTTC

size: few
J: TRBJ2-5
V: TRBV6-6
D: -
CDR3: CASSTQGNQETQYF
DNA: TGTGCCAGCAGCACTCAGGGAAACCAAGAGACCCAGTACTTC

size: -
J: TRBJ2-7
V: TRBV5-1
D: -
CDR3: CASSPLGGGGPYEQYF
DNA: TGCGCCAGCAGCCCCCTTGGGGGCGGAGGTCCCTACGAGCAGTACTTC

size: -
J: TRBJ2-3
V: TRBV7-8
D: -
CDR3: CASSQRAVVTKTQYF
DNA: TGTGCCAGCAGCCAAAGGGCCGTGGTGACTAAAACGCAGTATTTT

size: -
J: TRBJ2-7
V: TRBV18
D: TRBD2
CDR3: CASSPTSGTTYEQYF
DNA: TGTGCCAGCTCACCAACTAGCGGGACTACCTACGAGCAGTACTTC

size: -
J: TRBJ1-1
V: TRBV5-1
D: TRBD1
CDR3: CASREGTGGAESEAFF
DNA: TGCGCCAGCAGGGAGGGGACAGGGGGCGCTGAGAGCGAAGCTTTCTTT

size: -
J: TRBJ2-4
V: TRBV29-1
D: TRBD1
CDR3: CSVASVNRGIEYF
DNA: TGCAGCGTCGCGTCTGTGAACAGGGGTATAGAGTACTTC

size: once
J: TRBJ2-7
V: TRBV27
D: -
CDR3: CASSLSWKIRLPQVHEQYF
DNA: TGTGCCAGCAGTTTATCGTGGAAGATTAGACTACCTCAAGTCCACGAGCAGTACTTC

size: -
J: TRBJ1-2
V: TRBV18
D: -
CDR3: CASSPATETNPNYGYTF
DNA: TGTGCCAGCTCACCAGCGACGGAGACCAACCCAAACTATGGCTACACCTTC

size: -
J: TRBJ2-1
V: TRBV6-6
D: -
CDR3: CASSLSRPSYNEQFF
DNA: TGTGCCAGCAGCTTAAGCCGTCCCTCCTACAATGAGCAGTTCTTC

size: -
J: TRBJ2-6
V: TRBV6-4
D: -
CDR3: CASSESSSSGANVLTF
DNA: TGTGCCAGCAGCGAAAGTTCTAGCTCTGGGGCCAACGTCCTGACTTTC

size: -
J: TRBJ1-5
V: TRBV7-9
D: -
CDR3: CASSVGTPDSNQPQHF
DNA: TGTGCCAGCAGCGTCGGGACACCGGATAGCAATCAGCCCCAGCATTTT

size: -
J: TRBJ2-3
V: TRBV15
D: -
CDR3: CATSRASTDTQYF
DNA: TGTGCCACCAGCAGAGCCAGCACAGATACGCAGTATTTT

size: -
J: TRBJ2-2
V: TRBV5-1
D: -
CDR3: CASSFGGADTGELFF
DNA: TGCGCCAGCAGCTTTGGGGGCGCAGACACCGGGGAGCTGTTTTTT

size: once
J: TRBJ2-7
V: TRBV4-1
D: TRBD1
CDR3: CASSARQGFYEQYF
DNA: TGCGCCAGCAGCGCACGACAGGGGTTCTACGAGCAGTACTTC

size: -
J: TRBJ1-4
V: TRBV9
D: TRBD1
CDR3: CASSPGTGKNEKLFF
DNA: TGTGCCAGCAGCCCGGGGACAGGAAAAAATGAAAAACTGTTTTTT

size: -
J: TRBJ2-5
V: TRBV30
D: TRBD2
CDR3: CAWSFDPGLAGWETQYF
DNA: TGTGCCTGGAGTTTCGATCCGGGACTAGCGGGATGGGAGACCCAGTACTTC